This T cell receptor (beta chain) was recovered during a study of blood T cell repertoires in COVID-19. Study context: Specimens from acute and convalescent COVID-19 originated in the United States, Italy and Spain. The cDNA or gDNA used as material had been derived from T cells, B-cell-depleted T cells, or PBMCs.

Study processing details: By means of reference gene primer amplification, nucleated cell counts were estimated. The data were produced by immunoSEQ multiplex PCR, yet TCRdb's version contains in-frame clones alone and is incomplete. The DNA gave D and trimming, while V, J and clone size come from that table. The sample has 140,000 or so clones, roughly 87% seen once. This CDR3 has 16 amino acids. Germline V CDR1 and CDR2: DFQATT, SNEGSKA (reference sequence). After removal of 5 bases from V and 2 bases from J, the junction contained 12 bases not matched to a gene. The sample consisted of peripheral blood. The chain links TRBV20-1 to TRBJ2-3, with 8 bases lining up with TRBD2. The TCR sequence derives from a human donor in a cohort sampled during active COVID-19. The CDR3: CSAGENSGAVTDTQYF. CDR3 coding DNA: TGCAGTGCTGGTGAGAATAGCGGGGCTGTCACAGATACGCAGTATTTT.